The clone carrying this T cell receptor (beta chain) was seen many times. Its antigen is still unknown. This specimen belongs to a study of response to subunit inactivated influenza vaccine. TCRdb used MiXCR to reprocess the RT-PCR reads, holding one entry per CDR3 protein. The sample has around 850,000 distinct CDR3 sequences; around 18% are singletons. Study-wide findings and caveats: With each seasonal influenza vaccination, the authors suggested, few new T cells are recruited.

There are 13 residues in the CDR3. The germline V and J ends were trimmed by 6 bases and 3 bases, with 8 bases remaining between them. The sequenced sample was PBMCs from blood, obtained roughly 5 days after vaccination. This TCR was sampled from a man in his fifties or sixties who received an inactivated influenza vaccine. The genes are TRBV12-3 or TRBV12-4 and TRBJ2-2; no clear D. CDR3 loop: CASSSDYTGELFF. The CDR3 region has the DNA TGTGCCAGCAGCTCCGATTACACCGGGGAGCTGTTTTTT.